This TCR beta chain stems from a study of T cells in Graves' hyperthyroidism and ophthalmopathy. Study-level points and caveats: Blood samples included most of the expanded thyroid clonotypes exceeding 0.001. Using 13 V-J features, a model discriminated ophthalmopathy from stable hyperthyroidism.

The authors obtained PBMCs from 10 ml of fresh peripheral blood. The CDR3 loop spans 15 amino acids. J was trimmed by 1 base and V by 3 bases; bases with no gene match: 6. Germline-derived CDR1 and CDR2 are SGHRS and YFSETQ. Amplification yielded TCR beta CDR3 regions, with RNA transcripts as the source. The primer set for the first-round RT-PCR of the TCR CDR3 was HTBI. Via MiXCR, TCRdb re-called the multiplex PCR reads, giving one row per CDR3 protein. Here the sample spans about 500,000 distinct CDR3 sequences, around 17% being singletons. Concerning this clonotype: Antigen specificity is unknown.

This chain uses TRBV5-1 with TRBJ2-5; TRBD2 matches 7 bases. The sequence came from a woman between 18 and 29 years old with Graves' hyperthyroidism. The specimen was blood. The CDR3 reads CASSSTGTTQETQYF. The DNA for the CDR3 is TGCGCCAGCAGCTCGACCGGGACTACCCAAGAGACCCAGTACTTC.